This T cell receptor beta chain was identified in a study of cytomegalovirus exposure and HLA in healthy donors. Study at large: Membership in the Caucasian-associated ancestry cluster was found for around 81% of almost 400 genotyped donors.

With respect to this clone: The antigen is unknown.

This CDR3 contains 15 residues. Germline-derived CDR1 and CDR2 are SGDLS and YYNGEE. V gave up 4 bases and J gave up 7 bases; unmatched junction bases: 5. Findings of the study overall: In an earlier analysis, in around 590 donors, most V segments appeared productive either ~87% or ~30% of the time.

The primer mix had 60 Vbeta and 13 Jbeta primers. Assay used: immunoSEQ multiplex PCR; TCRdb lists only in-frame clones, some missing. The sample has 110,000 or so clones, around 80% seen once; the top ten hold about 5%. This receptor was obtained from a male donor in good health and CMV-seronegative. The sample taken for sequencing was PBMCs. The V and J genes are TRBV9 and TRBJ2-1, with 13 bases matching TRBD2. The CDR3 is CASSTPGLAGNEQFF. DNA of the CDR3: TGTGCCAGCAGCACCCCGGGACTAGCGGGAAATGAGCAGTTCTTC.